This entry describes one TCR beta chain. The sample is drawn from a study of blood T cell repertoires in COVID-19. On the study more broadly: Italy, Spain and the United States were the sources of the convalescent and acute COVID-19 samples. PBMCs, B-cell-depleted T cells, or T cells were the source of the cDNA or gDNA that made up the material.

Germline V gene sequence: CDR1 SGHTA, CDR2 FQGTGA. The CDR3 loop spans 15 amino acids. With V trimmed by 2 bases and J by 4 bases, 5 bases remained unmatched. Original processing notes: It was from reference gene primer amplification that nucleated cell counts were estimated. The table came from immunoSEQ multiplex PCR; TCRdb's copy has only in-frame clones and leaves some out. V and J calls and clone size are copied from that table; D and trimming were computed from the DNA. Seen here are 140,000 or so clones, over 70% observed once, and the top ten hold about 1.7%. This rearrangement joins TRBV7-3 to TRBJ2-7; 10 nucleotides match TRBD2. The sequence derives from a woman between 45 and 65 years old with acute or convalescent COVID-19. Sequenced input: peripheral blood. CDR3 DNA sequence: TGTGCCAGCAGCTTACAAGCGGGAGGGCCGTACGAGCAGTACTTC. This gives the protein CASSLQAGGPYEQYF.